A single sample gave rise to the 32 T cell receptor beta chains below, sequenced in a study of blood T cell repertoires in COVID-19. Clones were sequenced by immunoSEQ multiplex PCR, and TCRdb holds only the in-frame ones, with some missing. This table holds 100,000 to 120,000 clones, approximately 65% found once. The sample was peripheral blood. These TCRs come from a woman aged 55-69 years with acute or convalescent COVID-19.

The CDR3 spells CASSLPGTGVYNEQFF. The CDR3 nucleotides are TGTGCCAGCAGCTTACCTGGGACAGGGGTTTACAATGAGCAGTTCTTC. The chain uses TRBV7-2 and TRBJ2-1; 10 nucleotides align to TRBD1. CDR1 SGHTA and CDR2 FQGNSA come from the germline V gene. The CDR3 runs to 16 residues. Trimming at V came to 2 bases and at J to 4 bases, leaving 5 bases not matched to a gene.

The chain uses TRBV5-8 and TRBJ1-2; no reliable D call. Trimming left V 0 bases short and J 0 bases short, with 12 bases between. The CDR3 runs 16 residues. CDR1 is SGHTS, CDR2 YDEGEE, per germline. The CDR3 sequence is CASSLGVYRANYGYTF. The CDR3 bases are TGTGCCAGCAGCTTGGGTGTTTACCGAGCTAACTATGGCTACACCTTC.

CDR3 in amino acids: CASSLGTGGQETQYF. CDR3 bases: TGTGCCAGCAGCTTAGGGACAGGGGGCCAAGAGACCCAGTACTTC. The rearrangement links TRBV11-2 to TRBJ2-5; 10 bases match TRBD1. CDR3 size: 15 residues. CDR1 SGHAT and CDR2 FQNNGV come from the germline V gene. V dropped 1 base and J dropped 1; count of bases not matched to a gene: 0.

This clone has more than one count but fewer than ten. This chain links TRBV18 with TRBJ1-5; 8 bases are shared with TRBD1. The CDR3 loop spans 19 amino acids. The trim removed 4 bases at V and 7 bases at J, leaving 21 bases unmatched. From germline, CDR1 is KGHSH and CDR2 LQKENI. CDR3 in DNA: TGTGCCAGCTCACTCCCCTCAGGACAGGGAGGAATCGTCGCGCAGCCCCAGCATTTT. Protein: CASSLPSGQGGIVAQPQHF.

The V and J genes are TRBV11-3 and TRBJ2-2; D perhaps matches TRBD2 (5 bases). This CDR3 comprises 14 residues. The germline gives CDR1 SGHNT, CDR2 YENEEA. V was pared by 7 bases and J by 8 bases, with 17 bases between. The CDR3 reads CASTTRRGIGELFF. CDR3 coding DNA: TGTGCCAGCACCACGCGACGGGGAATAGGGGAGCTGTTTTTT.

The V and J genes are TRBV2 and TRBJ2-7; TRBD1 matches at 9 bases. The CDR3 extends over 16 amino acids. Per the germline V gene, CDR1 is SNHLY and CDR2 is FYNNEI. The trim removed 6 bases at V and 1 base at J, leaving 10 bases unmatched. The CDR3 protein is CASRGLGQGNSYEQYF. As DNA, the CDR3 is TGTGCCAGCAGGGGCTTGGGACAGGGTAATTCCTACGAGCAGTACTTC.

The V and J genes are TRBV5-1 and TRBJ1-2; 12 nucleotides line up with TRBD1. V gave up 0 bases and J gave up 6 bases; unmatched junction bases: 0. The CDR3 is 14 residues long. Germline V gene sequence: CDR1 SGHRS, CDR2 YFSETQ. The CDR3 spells CASSLGDRGHGYTF. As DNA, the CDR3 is TGCGCCAGCAGCTTGGGGGACAGGGGGCATGGCTACACCTTC.

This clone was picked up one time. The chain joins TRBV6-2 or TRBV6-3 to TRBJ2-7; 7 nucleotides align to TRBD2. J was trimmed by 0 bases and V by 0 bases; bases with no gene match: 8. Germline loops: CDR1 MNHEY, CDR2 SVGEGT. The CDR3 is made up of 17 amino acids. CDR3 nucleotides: TGTGCCAGCAGTTACTCGAGCGCGGGGGATATCTCCTACGAGCAGTACTTC. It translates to CASSYSSAGDISYEQYF.

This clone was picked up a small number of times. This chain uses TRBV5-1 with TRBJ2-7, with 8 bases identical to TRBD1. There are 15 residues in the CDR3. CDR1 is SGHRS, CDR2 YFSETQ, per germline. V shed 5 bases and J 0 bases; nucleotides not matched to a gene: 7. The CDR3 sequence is CASRLTGGNSYEQYF. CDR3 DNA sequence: TGCGCCAGCAGACTAACAGGGGGTAACTCCTACGAGCAGTACTTC.

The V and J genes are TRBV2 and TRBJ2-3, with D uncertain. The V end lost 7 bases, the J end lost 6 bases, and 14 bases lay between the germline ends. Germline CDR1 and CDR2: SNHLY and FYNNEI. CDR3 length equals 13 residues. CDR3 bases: TGTGCCAGCAACGAAAGGCGCAGGGATACGCAGTATTTT. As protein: CASNERRRDTQYF.

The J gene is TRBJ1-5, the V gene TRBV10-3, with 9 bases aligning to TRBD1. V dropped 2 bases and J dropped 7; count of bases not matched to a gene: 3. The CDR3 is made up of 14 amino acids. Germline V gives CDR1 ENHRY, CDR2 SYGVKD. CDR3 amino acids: CAISEGTGYQPQHF. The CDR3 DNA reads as TGTGCCATCAGTGAGGGGACAGGGTACCAGCCCCAGCATTTT.

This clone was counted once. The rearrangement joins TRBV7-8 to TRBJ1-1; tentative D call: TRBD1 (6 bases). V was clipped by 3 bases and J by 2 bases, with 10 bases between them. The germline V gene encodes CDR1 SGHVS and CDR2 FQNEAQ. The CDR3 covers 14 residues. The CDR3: CASSLGAANTEAFF. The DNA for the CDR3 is TGTGCCAGCAGCTTGGGGGCAGCAAACACTGAAGCTTTCTTT.

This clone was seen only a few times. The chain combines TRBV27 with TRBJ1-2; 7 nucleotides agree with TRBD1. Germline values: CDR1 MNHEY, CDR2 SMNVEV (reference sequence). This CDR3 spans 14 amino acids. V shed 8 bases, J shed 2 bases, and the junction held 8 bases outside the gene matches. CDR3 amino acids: CASQRQGENYGYTF. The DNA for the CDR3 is TGTGCCAGCCAAAGACAGGGCGAGAACTATGGCTACACCTTC.

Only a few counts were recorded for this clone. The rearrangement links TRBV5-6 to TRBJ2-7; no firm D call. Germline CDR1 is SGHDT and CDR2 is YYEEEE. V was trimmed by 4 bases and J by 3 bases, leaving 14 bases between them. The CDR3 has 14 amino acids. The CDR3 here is CASSDRRRLYEQYF. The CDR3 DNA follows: TGTGCCAGCAGCGACCGCAGGCGCCTCTACGAGCAGTACTTC.

This chain's CDR3 is CASRTTGDTEAFF. DNA of the CDR3: TGTGCCAGCAGGACAACAGGGGACACTGAAGCTTTCTTT. This chain connects TRBV25-1 to TRBJ1-1; 7 nucleotides agree with TRBD1. The CDR3 loop spans 13 amino acids. Germline values: CDR1 MGHDK, CDR2 SYGVNS. Trimming took 6 bases from V and 3 from J; bases not matched to a gene: 4.

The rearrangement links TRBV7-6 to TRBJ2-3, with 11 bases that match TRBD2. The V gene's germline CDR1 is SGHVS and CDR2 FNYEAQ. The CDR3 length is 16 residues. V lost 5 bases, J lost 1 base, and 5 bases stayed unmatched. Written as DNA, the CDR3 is TGTGCCAGCAGCCTCGCTAGCGGGGGGCGCACAGATACGCAGTATTTT. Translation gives CASSLASGGRTDTQYF.

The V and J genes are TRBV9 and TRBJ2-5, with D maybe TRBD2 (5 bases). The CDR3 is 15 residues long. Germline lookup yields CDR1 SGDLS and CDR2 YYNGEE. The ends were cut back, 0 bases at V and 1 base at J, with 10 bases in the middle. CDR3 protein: CASSVDGLFQETQYF. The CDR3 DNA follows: TGTGCCAGCAGCGTAGATGGACTCTTCCAAGAGACCCAGTACTTC.

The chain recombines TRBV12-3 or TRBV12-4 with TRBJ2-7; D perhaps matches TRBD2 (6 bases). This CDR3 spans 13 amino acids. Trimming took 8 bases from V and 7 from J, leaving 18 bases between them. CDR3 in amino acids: CASERGGLREQYF. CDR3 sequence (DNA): TGTGCCAGCGAACGTGGGGGACTGAGGGAGCAGTACTTC.

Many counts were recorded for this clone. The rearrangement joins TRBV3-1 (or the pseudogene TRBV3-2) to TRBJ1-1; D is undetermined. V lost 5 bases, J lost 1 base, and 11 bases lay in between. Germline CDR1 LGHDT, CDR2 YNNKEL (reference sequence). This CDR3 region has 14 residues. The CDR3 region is CASSYTSGNTEAFF. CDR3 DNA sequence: TGTGCCAGCAGCTACACGAGCGGGAACACTGAAGCTTTCTTT.

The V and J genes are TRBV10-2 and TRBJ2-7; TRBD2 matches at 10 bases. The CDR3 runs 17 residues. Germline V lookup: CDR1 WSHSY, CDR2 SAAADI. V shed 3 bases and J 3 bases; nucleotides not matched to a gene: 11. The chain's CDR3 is CASSEVAGASGGYEQYF. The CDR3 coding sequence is TGCGCCAGCAGTGAAGTAGCGGGGGCTAGCGGGGGCTACGAGCAGTACTTC.

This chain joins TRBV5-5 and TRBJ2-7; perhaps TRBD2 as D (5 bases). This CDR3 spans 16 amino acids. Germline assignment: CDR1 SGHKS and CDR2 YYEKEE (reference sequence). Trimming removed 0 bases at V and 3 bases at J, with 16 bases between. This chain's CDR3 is CASSLEAAVDYYEQYF. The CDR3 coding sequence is TGTGCCAGCAGCTTGGAGGCAGCCGTCGACTACTACGAGCAGTACTTC.

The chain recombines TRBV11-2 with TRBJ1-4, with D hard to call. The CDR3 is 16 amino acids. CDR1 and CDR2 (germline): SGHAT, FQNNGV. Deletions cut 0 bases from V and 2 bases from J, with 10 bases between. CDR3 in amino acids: CASSLELGATNEKLFF. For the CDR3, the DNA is TGTGCCAGCAGCTTAGAGCTGGGCGCGACTAATGAAAAACTGTTTTTT. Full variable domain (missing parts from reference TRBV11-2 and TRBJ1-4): EAGVAQSPRYKIIEKRQSVAFWCNPISGHATLYWYQQILGQGPKLLIQFQNNGVVDDSQLPKDRFSAERLKGVDSTLKIQPAKLEDSAVYLCASSLELGATNEKLFFGSGTQLSVL.

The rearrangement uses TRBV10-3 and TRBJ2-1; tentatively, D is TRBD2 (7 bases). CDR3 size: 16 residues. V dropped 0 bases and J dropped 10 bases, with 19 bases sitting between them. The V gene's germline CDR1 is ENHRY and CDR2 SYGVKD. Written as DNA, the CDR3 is TGTGCCATCAGTGAGTCCGCCCAGGGGAGGGAAGGAGAGCAGTTCTTC. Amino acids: CAISESAQGREGEQFF.

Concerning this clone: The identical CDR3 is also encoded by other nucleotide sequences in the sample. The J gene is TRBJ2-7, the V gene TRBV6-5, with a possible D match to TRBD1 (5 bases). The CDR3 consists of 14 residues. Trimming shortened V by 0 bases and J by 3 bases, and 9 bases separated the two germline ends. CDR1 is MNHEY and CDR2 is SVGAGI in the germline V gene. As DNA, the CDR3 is TGTGCCAGCAGTTACTCAGGGCAGGGCTACGAGCAGTACTTC. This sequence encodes CASSYSGQGYEQYF.

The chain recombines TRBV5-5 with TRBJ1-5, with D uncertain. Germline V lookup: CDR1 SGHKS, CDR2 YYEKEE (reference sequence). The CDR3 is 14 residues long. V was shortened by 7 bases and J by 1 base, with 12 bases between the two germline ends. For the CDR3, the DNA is TGTGCCAGCCGCGAGAACCTGAGCAATCAGCCCCAGCATTTT. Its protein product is CASRENLSNQPQHF.

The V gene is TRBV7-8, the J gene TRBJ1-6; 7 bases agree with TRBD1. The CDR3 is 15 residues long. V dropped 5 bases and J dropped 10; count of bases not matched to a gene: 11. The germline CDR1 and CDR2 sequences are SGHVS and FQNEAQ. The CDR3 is CASSARGGGGSPLHF. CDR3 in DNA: TGTGCCAGCAGCGCGCGAGGGGGCGGAGGATCACCCCTCCACTTT.

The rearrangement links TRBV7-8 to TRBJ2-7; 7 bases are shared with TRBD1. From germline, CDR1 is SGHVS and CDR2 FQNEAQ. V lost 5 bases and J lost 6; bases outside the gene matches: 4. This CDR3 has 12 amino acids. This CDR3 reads CASSLTGSEQYF. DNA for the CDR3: TGTGCCAGCAGCCTGACAGGGTCCGAGCAGTACTTC. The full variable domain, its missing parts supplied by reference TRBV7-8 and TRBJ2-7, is GAGVSQSPRYKVAKRGQDVALRCDPISGHVSLFWYQQALGQGPEFLTYFQNEAQLDKSGLPSDRFFAERPEGSVSTLKIQRTQQEDSAVYLCASSLTGSEQYFGPGTRLTVT.

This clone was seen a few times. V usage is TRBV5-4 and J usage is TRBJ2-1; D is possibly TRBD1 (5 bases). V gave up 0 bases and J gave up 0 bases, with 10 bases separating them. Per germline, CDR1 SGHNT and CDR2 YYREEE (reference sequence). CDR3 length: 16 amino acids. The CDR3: CASSLEGASSYNEQFF. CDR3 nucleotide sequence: TGTGCCAGCAGCTTGGAAGGGGCAAGCTCCTACAATGAGCAGTTCTTC.

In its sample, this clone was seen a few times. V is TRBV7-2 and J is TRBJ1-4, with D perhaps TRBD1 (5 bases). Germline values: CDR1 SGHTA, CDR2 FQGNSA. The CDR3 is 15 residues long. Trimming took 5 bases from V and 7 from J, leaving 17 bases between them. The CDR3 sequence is CASSKPKGWSEKLFF. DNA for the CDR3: TGTGCCAGCAGCAAACCCAAGGGGTGGAGTGAAAAACTGTTTTTT.

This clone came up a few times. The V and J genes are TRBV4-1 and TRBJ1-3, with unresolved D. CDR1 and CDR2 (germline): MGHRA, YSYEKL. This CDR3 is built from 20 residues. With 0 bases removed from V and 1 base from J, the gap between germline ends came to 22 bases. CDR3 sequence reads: CASSQERVPVRGGSGNTIYF. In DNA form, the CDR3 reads TGCGCCAGCAGCCAAGAAAGGGTCCCAGTAAGAGGCGGGTCTGGAAACACCATATATTTT.

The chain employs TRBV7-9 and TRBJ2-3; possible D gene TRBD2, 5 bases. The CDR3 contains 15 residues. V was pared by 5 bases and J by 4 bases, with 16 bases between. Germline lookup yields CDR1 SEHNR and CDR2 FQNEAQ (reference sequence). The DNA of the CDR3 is TGTGCCAGCAGCCCGACCGGGAAGGCCCCAGATACGCAGTATTTT. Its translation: CASSPTGKAPDTQYF. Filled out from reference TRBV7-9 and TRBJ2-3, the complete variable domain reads DTGVSQNPRHKITKRGQNVTFRCDPISEHNRLYWYRQTLGQGPEFLTYFQNEAQLEKSRLLSDRFSAERPKGSFSTLEIQRTEQGDSAMYLCASSPTGKAPDTQYFGPGTRLTVL.

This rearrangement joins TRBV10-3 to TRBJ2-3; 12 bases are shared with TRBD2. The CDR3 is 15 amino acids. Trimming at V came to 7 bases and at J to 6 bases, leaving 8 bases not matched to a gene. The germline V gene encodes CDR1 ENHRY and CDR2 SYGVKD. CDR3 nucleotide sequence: TGTGCCATCAAGGCTAGCGGGGGGGTGGCGGATACGCAGTATTTT. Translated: CAIKASGGVADTQYF.